These T cell receptor beta chains were read from a single sample in a study of cytomegalovirus exposure and HLA in healthy donors. Using immunoSEQ multiplex PCR, the repertoire was profiled, and TCRdb retains in-frame clones only, with some absent. The table lists 100,000 to 140,000 clones, approximately 79% of them singletons, with approximately 14% in the top ten. Sequencing used PBMCs. The receptors here all came from a woman aged 40 to 50 in good health and CMV-seropositive. CDR3s include the opening cysteine and the closing phenylalanine or tryptophan. Fields, in order: D gene, V gene, clone size, J gene, CDR3 protein, CDR3 DNA. A D gene is named only where the DNA matches it firmly. A row's size may be missing; if present it is once, few, many or a size class.

d_call: TRBD2
v_call: TRBV5-1
clone_size: .
j_call: TRBJ2-5
cdr3_aa: CASSTGTSAWNLQETQYF
cdr3_nt: TGCGCCAGCAGCACCGGGACTAGCGCCTGGAACCTCCAAGAGACCCAGTACTTC

d_call: TRBD1
v_call: TRBV6-5
clone_size: once
j_call: TRBJ2-2
cdr3_aa: CASSYGTVAGELFF
cdr3_nt: TGTGCCAGCAGTTATGGGACAGTCGCCGGGGAGCTGTTTTTT

d_call: .
v_call: TRBV30
clone_size: .
j_call: TRBJ1-1
cdr3_aa: CAWSVQSTEAFF
cdr3_nt: TGTGCCTGGAGTGTACAGAGCACTGAAGCTTTCTTT

d_call: TRBD1
v_call: TRBV18
clone_size: .
j_call: TRBJ1-1
cdr3_aa: CASSPEQGRNTEAFF
cdr3_nt: TGTGCCAGCTCACCAGAACAGGGGAGGAACACTGAAGCTTTCTTT

d_call: .
v_call: TRBV6-4
clone_size: .
j_call: TRBJ1-2
cdr3_aa: CASSDTAKQGADGYTF
cdr3_nt: TGTGCCAGCAGTGACACAGCCAAACAGGGAGCGGATGGCTACACCTTC

d_call: .
v_call: TRBV6-1
clone_size: .
j_call: TRBJ2-2
cdr3_aa: CASSADRRELFF
cdr3_nt: TGTGCCAGCAGTGCGGACAGAAGGGAGCTGTTTTTT

d_call: TRBD1
v_call: TRBV29-1
clone_size: .
j_call: TRBJ2-3
cdr3_aa: CSVAQGAGTDTQYF
cdr3_nt: TGCAGCGTTGCACAGGGGGCCGGCACAGATACGCAGTATTTT

d_call: .
v_call: TRBV25-1
clone_size: .
j_call: TRBJ2-7
cdr3_aa: CASSDFATPLAEQYF
cdr3_nt: TGTGCCAGCAGTGACTTTGCGACTCCTCTGGCGGAGCAGTACTTC

d_call: .
v_call: TRBV4-3
clone_size: .
j_call: TRBJ2-7
cdr3_aa: CASSQDNGGEQYF
cdr3_nt: TGCGCCAGCAGCCAAGATAACGGGGGCGAGCAGTACTTC

d_call: TRBD2
v_call: TRBV29-1
clone_size: .
j_call: TRBJ2-1
cdr3_aa: CSVDSSGGMMNEQFF
cdr3_nt: TGCAGCGTTGATTCCAGCGGGGGGATGATGAATGAGCAGTTCTTC

d_call: TRBD2
v_call: TRBV15
clone_size: .
j_call: TRBJ2-3
cdr3_aa: CATSRVRGGGTDTQYF
cdr3_nt: TGTGCCACCAGCAGAGTTCGGGGGGGCGGCACAGATACGCAGTATTTT

d_call: TRBD2
v_call: TRBV7-9
clone_size: .
j_call: TRBJ2-1
cdr3_aa: CASSAGLAGGLRNEQFF
cdr3_nt: TGTGCCAGCAGCGCGGGACTAGCGGGGGGGCTTCGGAATGAGCAGTTCTTC

d_call: TRBD1
v_call: TRBV30
clone_size: few
j_call: TRBJ1-1
cdr3_aa: CAWGQANTEAFF
cdr3_nt: TGTGCCTGGGGACAGGCGAACACTGAAGCTTTCTTT

d_call: TRBD1
v_call: TRBV4-3
clone_size: .
j_call: TRBJ2-2
cdr3_aa: CASSNLGQGDTGELFF
cdr3_nt: TGCGCCAGCAGCAACCTGGGACAGGGGGACACCGGGGAGCTGTTTTTT

d_call: TRBD2
v_call: TRBV2
clone_size: .
j_call: TRBJ2-2
cdr3_aa: CASSITGGLTNGELFF
cdr3_nt: TGTGCCAGCAGTATCACGGGGGGGCTCACCAACGGGGAGCTGTTTTTT

d_call: .
v_call: TRBV5-6
clone_size: .
j_call: TRBJ2-5
cdr3_aa: CASSFNRETQYF
cdr3_nt: TGTGCCAGCAGCTTCAATCGGGAGACCCAGTACTTC

d_call: .
v_call: TRBV4-2
clone_size: .
j_call: TRBJ2-7
cdr3_aa: CASSQLLESLLGEQYF
cdr3_nt: TGTGCCAGCAGCCAATTACTAGAATCCCTTCTAGGCGAGCAGTACTTC

d_call: .
v_call: TRBV5-1
clone_size: .
j_call: TRBJ1-4
cdr3_aa: CASSLGGAVGEKLFF
cdr3_nt: TGCGCCAGCAGCTTGGGGGGAGCCGTAGGGGAAAAACTGTTTTTT

d_call: .
v_call: TRBV5-1
clone_size: .
j_call: TRBJ1-3
cdr3_aa: CASSLQGMTGNTIYF
cdr3_nt: TGCGCCAGCAGCTTGCAGGGGATGACTGGAAACACCATATATTTT

d_call: .
v_call: TRBV2
clone_size: .
j_call: TRBJ2-3
cdr3_aa: CASSGGLSTDTQYF
cdr3_nt: TGTGCCAGCAGTGGGGGGCTTAGCACAGATACGCAGTATTTT

d_call: .
v_call: TRBV19
clone_size: .
j_call: TRBJ2-6
cdr3_aa: CASSIKGQGLSSGANVLTF
cdr3_nt: TGTGCCAGTAGTATCAAAGGGCAGGGCCTTAGCTCTGGGGCCAACGTCCTGACTTTC

d_call: TRBD2
v_call: TRBV6-5
clone_size: .
j_call: TRBJ2-1
cdr3_aa: CASSYSGLAANEQFF
cdr3_nt: TGTGCCAGCAGTTACTCGGGACTAGCGGCGAATGAGCAGTTCTTC

d_call: .
v_call: TRBV6-1
clone_size: .
j_call: TRBJ1-5
cdr3_aa: CASNGGGVGQPQHF
cdr3_nt: TGTGCCAGCAATGGAGGCGGGGTAGGTCAGCCCCAGCATTTT

d_call: TRBD1
v_call: TRBV5-1
clone_size: once
j_call: TRBJ1-2
cdr3_aa: CASSLGGQGRDGYTF
cdr3_nt: TGCGCCAGCAGCTTGGGGGGACAGGGTCGAGATGGCTACACCTTC

d_call: TRBD1
v_call: TRBV5-4
clone_size: .
j_call: TRBJ2-7
cdr3_aa: CASSFPGQGGFEQYF
cdr3_nt: TGTGCCAGCAGCTTTCCGGGACAGGGTGGTTTCGAGCAGTACTTC

d_call: .
v_call: TRBV5-4
clone_size: .
j_call: TRBJ2-3
cdr3_aa: CASSLFGEDTQYF
cdr3_nt: TGTGCCAGCAGCTTGTTTGGGGAGGATACGCAGTATTTT

d_call: .
v_call: TRBV30
clone_size: few
j_call: TRBJ2-3
cdr3_aa: CAWSVQVGVDTQYF
cdr3_nt: TGTGCCTGGAGTGTACAAGTAGGGGTAGATACGCAGTATTTT

d_call: .
v_call: TRBV7-2
clone_size: .
j_call: TRBJ1-3
cdr3_aa: CASSLWASSGNTIYF
cdr3_nt: TGTGCCAGCAGCTTGTGGGCAAGCTCTGGAAACACCATATATTTT

d_call: TRBD1
v_call: TRBV5-6
clone_size: .
j_call: TRBJ1-6
cdr3_aa: CASSLASQGADSPLHF
cdr3_nt: TGTGCCAGCAGCTTGGCTTCGCAGGGGGCGGATTCACCCCTCCACTTT

d_call: .
v_call: TRBV6-6
clone_size: .
j_call: TRBJ2-5
cdr3_aa: CASRGTSSETQYF
cdr3_nt: TGTGCCAGCAGGGGAACTAGCTCGGAGACCCAGTACTTC

d_call: .
v_call: TRBV5-6
clone_size: few
j_call: TRBJ2-2
cdr3_aa: CASSLAGGRIGELFF
cdr3_nt: TGTGCCAGCAGCTTGGCCGGGGGGCGGATTGGGGAGCTGTTTTTT

d_call: .
v_call: TRBV5-1
clone_size: .
j_call: TRBJ2-5
cdr3_aa: CASSLPPGSSQETQYF
cdr3_nt: TGCGCCAGCAGCCTACCACCGGGATCTTCTCAAGAGACCCAGTACTTC

d_call: TRBD1
v_call: TRBV9
clone_size: .
j_call: TRBJ1-1
cdr3_aa: CASSVWDRGFLNTEAFF
cdr3_nt: TGTGCCAGCAGCGTTTGGGACAGGGGTTTCCTGAACACTGAAGCTTTCTTT

d_call: .
v_call: TRBV27
clone_size: .
j_call: TRBJ1-3
cdr3_aa: CASSPTGGNTIYF
cdr3_nt: TGTGCCAGCAGTCCGACAGGAGGTAACACCATATATTTT

d_call: TRBD1
v_call: TRBV5-6
clone_size: .
j_call: TRBJ1-6
cdr3_aa: CASSLPGDSYNSPLHF
cdr3_nt: TGTGCCAGCAGCTTGCCTGGGGACAGCTATAATTCACCCCTCCACTTT

d_call: TRBD1
v_call: TRBV7-2
clone_size: .
j_call: TRBJ1-2
cdr3_aa: CASSPSDRRGYTF
cdr3_nt: TGTGCCAGCAGCCCGTCGGACAGGCGTGGCTACACCTTC

d_call: .
v_call: TRBV30
clone_size: .
j_call: TRBJ1-1
cdr3_aa: CAWSYGGDTEAFF
cdr3_nt: TGTGCCTGGTCTTATGGGGGGGACACTGAAGCTTTCTTT

d_call: .
v_call: TRBV7-2
clone_size: .
j_call: TRBJ1-6
cdr3_aa: CASSLVVDSPLHF
cdr3_nt: TGTGCCAGCAGCTTAGTAGTAGATTCACCCCTCCACTTT

d_call: TRBD1
v_call: TRBV30
clone_size: .
j_call: TRBJ1-2
cdr3_aa: CAWSEPGQGRHGYTF
cdr3_nt: TGTGCCTGGAGCGAACCGGGACAGGGCCGCCATGGCTACACCTTC

d_call: TRBD2
v_call: TRBV25-1
clone_size: few
j_call: TRBJ2-1
cdr3_aa: CASSDRRGRNEQFF
cdr3_nt: TGTGCCAGCAGTGATAGGCGGGGGAGGAATGAGCAGTTCTTC

d_call: .
v_call: TRBV5-4
clone_size: .
j_call: TRBJ2-6
cdr3_aa: CASSPGTSRSGANVLTF
cdr3_nt: TGTGCCAGCAGTCCCGGGACTTCACGCTCTGGGGCCAACGTCCTGACTTTC

d_call: TRBD2
v_call: TRBV7-9
clone_size: .
j_call: TRBJ2-3
cdr3_aa: CASSLSGGALDTQYF
cdr3_nt: TGTGCCAGCAGCCTTAGCGGGGGGGCCTTAGATACGCAGTATTTT